The TCR beta chain described here comes from a study of shared clonotypes between healthy human individuals. Looking at the study overall: The study enrolled two women and three men aged 18 to 49.

The assay used deep level. Clones were sequenced by immunoSEQ multiplex PCR, and TCRdb holds only the in-frame ones, with some missing. Found here are some 2,400,000 clones, 90% to 97% of them singletons; the top ten hold 0.13%. Comments on this clone: The sample holds other DNA sequences that translate to the same CDR3.

Material for sequencing was naive CD4+ T cells sorted from blood. The subset: CD45RA+ positively selected. This TCR was sampled from a man between 18 and 29 years old in good health.

CDR3 sequence reads: CASSPGLAGGQETQYF. In nucleotides, the CDR3 is TGTGCCAGCAGCCCGGGACTAGCGGGAGGGCAAGAGACCCAGTACTTC. This chain joins TRBV5-4 and TRBJ2-5; 16 bases fit TRBD2. Germline values: CDR1 SGHNT, CDR2 YYREEE (reference sequence). J gave up 2 bases and V 4 bases, and 2 bases lay outside the gene matches. The CDR3 spans 16 residues.